This T cell receptor (beta chain) was captured in a study of long-term antiretroviral therapy in people with HIV. This CDR3 comprises 13 residues. Germline V lookup: CDR1 SNHLY, CDR2 FYNNEI. V lost 9 bases and J lost 0, with 11 bases in between. Sequencing relied on immunoSEQ assay v3.0, run at survey level. Produced via immunoSEQ multiplex PCR; TCRdb's table is partial and in-frame only. The sample records 25,000 to 30,000 clones, around four fifths being singletons. Points from the study as a whole: Once patients were on ART, diversity went higher but still fell short of transplant donor controls. Clones with expansion before ART led the repertoire at all time points.

This clone has only one observation. Its cognate antigen is unknown. This chain connects TRBV2 to TRBJ1-1; D not resolved. Sample: unsorted PBMCs, taken 0.8 years before starting antiretroviral therapy. The TCR originated in a man aged 18 to 35 with HIV. CDR3 residues: CARQSNLNTEAFF. The CDR3 region has the DNA TGTGCCAGACAGAGCAACCTGAACACTGAAGCTTTCTTT.